Below, 5 T cell receptor beta chains from the same sample are listed, as sequenced in a study of T cell repertoires in cytomegalovirus infection. TCRdb passed the reads through MiXCR, listing each CDR3 protein once. This table holds hundreds of thousands of distinct CDR3 sequences, approximately 29% found once. Which antigens these TCRs recognize remains unknown. The sequenced sample was cultured CD8+ T cells from PBMCs, obtained from culture after CMV antigen stimulation. The receptors shown here come from a human donor in good health (CMV status not recorded). Some clones in this sample may be carry-over from other donors' samples.

In this sample, this clonotype turned up a few times. The chain recombines TRBV24-1 with TRBJ1-2, with TRBD1 identical over 8 bases. This CDR3 region has 14 residues. The germline gives CDR1 KGHDR, CDR2 SFDVKD. V trimming: 3 bases; J trimming: 8 bases; junction bases outside the gene matches: 7. CDR3 in DNA: TGTGCCACCAGTGATGGACAGGGACCATCGGGCTACACCTTC. It yields the protein CATSDGQGPSGYTF.

V usage is TRBV6-2 or TRBV6-3 and J usage is TRBJ2-3; either TRBD1 or TRBD2 may supply D (5 bases each). The CDR3 extends over 16 amino acids. Trimming pared 5 bases from V and 1 base from J, leaving 16 bases between. Germline V gene lookup returns CDR1 MNHEY and CDR2 SVGEGT. The CDR3 loop reads CASSPLGPLGTDTQYF. The CDR3 DNA sequence: TGTGCCAGCAGTCCCTTGGGACCCCTTGGCACAGATACGCAGTATTTT.

This rearrangement joins TRBV6-6 to TRBJ1-1; no reliable D call. Looked up from germline, CDR1 is MNHNY and CDR2 is SVGAGI (reference sequence). The CDR3 is 15 residues long. Between the trimmed V and J ends, which lost 5 bases and 3 bases, there was a span of 16 bases. CDR3: CASSPLTDWDTEAFF. The CDR3 region has the DNA TGTGCCAGCAGTCCCTTGACGGATTGGGACACTGAAGCTTTCTTT.

In its sample, this clonotype was seen many times. The V and J genes are TRBV7-9 and TRBJ1-6, with 8 bases identical to TRBD1. Germline CDR1 reads SEHNR; CDR2 reads FQNEAQ (reference sequence). J gave up 6 bases and V 5 bases, and 12 bases lay outside the gene matches. The CDR3 loop spans 17 amino acids. Written as DNA, the CDR3 is TGTGCCAGCAGCCGCACGTTGGTACAGGGGGGTAATTCACCCCTCCACTTT. Protein product: CASSRTLVQGGNSPLHF.

This clonotype appeared a few times. The chain joins TRBV12-3 or TRBV12-4 to TRBJ2-2; D ambiguous. The CDR3 covers 16 residues. V lost 1 base to trimming and J lost 1 base, with 10 bases between them. The CDR3 sequence: CASSLGRYLNTGELFF. CDR3 DNA: TGTGCCAGCAGTTTAGGCCGGTACCTGAACACCGGGGAGCTGTTTTTT.